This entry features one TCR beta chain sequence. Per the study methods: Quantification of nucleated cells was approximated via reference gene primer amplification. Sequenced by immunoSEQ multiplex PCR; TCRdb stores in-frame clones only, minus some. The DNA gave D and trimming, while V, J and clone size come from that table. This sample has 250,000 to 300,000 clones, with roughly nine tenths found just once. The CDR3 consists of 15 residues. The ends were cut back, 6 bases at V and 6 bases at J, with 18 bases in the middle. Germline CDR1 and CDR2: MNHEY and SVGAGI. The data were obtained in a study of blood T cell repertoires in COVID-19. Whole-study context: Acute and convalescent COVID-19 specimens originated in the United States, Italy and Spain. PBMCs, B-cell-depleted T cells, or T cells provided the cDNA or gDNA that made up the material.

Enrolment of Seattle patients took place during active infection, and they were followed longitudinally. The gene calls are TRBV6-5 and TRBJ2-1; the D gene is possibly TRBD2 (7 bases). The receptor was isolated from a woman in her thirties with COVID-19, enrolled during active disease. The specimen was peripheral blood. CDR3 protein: CASRGGRAGSNEQFF. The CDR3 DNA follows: TGTGCCAGCAGAGGGGGGAGGGCCGGGTCCAATGAGCAGTTCTTC.